This TCR beta chain was sequenced during a study of blood T cell repertoires in COVID-19. Study-wide context: The study drew acute and convalescent COVID-19 samples from the United States, Italy and Spain. T cells, B-cell-depleted T cells, or PBMCs provided the cDNA or gDNA that served as material.

Trimming removed 4 bases from V and 7 bases from J; junction bases left unmatched: 8. In germline, CDR1 is MNHEY, CDR2 SVGEGT. CDR3 length: 17 amino acids. Using immunoSEQ multiplex PCR, the repertoire was profiled, and TCRdb retains in-frame clones only, with some absent. The sample contains about 300,000 clones, 75% to 95% of which appear only once. Cohorts were assigned according to the clinical history that participants reported. This rearrangement joins TRBV6-2 or TRBV6-3 to TRBJ2-1; 15 bases line up with TRBD2. This sequence was found in a woman aged 30 to 39 who had recovered from COVID-19. Sequenced sample: PBMCs or T cells enriched from blood (not recorded which). CDR3: CASSSTLGTSGRNEQFF. The DNA of the CDR3 is TGTGCCAGCAGTTCGACACTTGGGACTAGCGGGAGGAATGAGCAGTTCTTC.